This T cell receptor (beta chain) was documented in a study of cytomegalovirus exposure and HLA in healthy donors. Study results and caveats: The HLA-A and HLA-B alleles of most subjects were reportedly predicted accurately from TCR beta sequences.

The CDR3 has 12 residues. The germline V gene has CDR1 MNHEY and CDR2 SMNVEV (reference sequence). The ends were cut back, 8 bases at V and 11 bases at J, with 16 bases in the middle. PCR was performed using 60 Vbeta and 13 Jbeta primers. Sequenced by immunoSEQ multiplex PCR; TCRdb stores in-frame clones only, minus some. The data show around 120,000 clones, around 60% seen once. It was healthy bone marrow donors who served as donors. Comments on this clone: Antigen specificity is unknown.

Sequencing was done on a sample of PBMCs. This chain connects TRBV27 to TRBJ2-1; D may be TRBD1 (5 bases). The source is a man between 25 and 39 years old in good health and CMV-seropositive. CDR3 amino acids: CASPGGRAKQFF. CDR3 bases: TGTGCCAGCCCAGGTGGCAGGGCGAAGCAGTTCTTC.